The T cell receptor beta chain under discussion was sequenced for a study of blood T cell repertoires in COVID-19. This clone was counted a single time. The CDR3 totals 14 residues. In germline, CDR1 is LGHDT, CDR2 YNNKEL (reference sequence). V lost 3 bases and J 4 bases, leaving 7 bases between the germline ends. TCRdb keeps only in-frame clones here, not all; method: immunoSEQ multiplex PCR. The sample has around 200,000 clones, over 75% seen once; the top ten hold around 5.4%. The receptor comes from a human donor in a cohort sampled during active COVID-19. Sequencing was performed on peripheral blood. The chain joins TRBV3-1 (or the pseudogene TRBV3-2) to TRBJ1-6; perhaps TRBD1 as D (5 bases). DNA for the CDR3: TGTGCCAGCAGCCAGACAGCGTATAATTCACCCCTCCACTTT. Its translation: CASSQTAYNSPLHF.